This TCR beta chain emerged from a study of beta chain features in type 1 diabetes. On this clone itself: Its antigen is still unknown.

cDNA synthesis used the whole RNA isolate, giving expressed TCRB sequences. Naive, central memory and regulatory T cell samples averaged roughly 3.5 million reads. Profiled with immunoSEQ multiplex PCR; TCRdb holds only in-frame clones, not every one. This table has over 150,000 clones, under 13% appearing once. Whole-study findings and limits: Relative to healthy donors, patients appeared to have naive, central memory and Treg TCRB repertoires that were more similar. There were fewer insertions and more deletions at the VDJ junctions of type 1 diabetes patients. TCRB CDR3s were moderately but significantly shorter in Type 1 diabetes patients in all four CD4+ subsets.

The J segment lost 4 bases and the V segment lost 5 bases, leaving 7 bases of the junction unmatched. CDR3 length: 14 residues. Germline CDR1 SEHNR, CDR2 FQNEAQ (reference sequence). This chain connects TRBV7-9 to TRBJ1-1; TRBD1 matches at 7 bases. The material sequenced was central memory CD4+ T cells from blood. The TCR was taken from a man in his thirties or forties with type 1 diabetes. As DNA, the CDR3 is TGTGCCAGCAGCCTATTACAGGGGAGCACTGAAGCTTTCTTT. This codes for CASSLLQGSTEAFF.